One and the same sample provided the 25 T cell receptor beta chains below, sequenced in a study of shared clonotypes between healthy human individuals. Sequencing used immunoSEQ multiplex PCR; TCRdb keeps in-frame clones, though not all of them. Of around 1.9 million clones listed, 90% to 95% are singletons. CD45RO-negative, CCR7-positively selected cells formed the naive CD8 fraction, excluding terminally differentiated effector memory CD45RA+ cells. What was sequenced was naive CD8+ T cells from PBMCs. The source is a man younger than 35 in good health. Some clones in this sample may be carry-over from other donors' samples.

This chain uses TRBV10-2 with TRBJ2-3, with D tentatively TRBD2 (6 bases). The CDR3 runs to 13 residues. Germline-derived CDR1 and CDR2 are WSHSY and SAAADI. V lost 7 bases and J 3 bases, leaving 11 bases between the germline ends. CDR3 coding DNA: TGCGCCAGCACTTACGGGGGAACAGATACGCAGTATTTT. This sequence encodes CASTYGGTDTQYF.

The rearrangement joins TRBV27 to TRBJ2-7; D remains ambiguous. Trimming removed 3 bases from V and 0 bases from J, with 12 bases in between. There are 15 residues in the CDR3. CDR1 and CDR2 from the germline V gene are MNHEY and SMNVEV (reference sequence). CDR3 nucleotide sequence: TGTGCCAGCAGTTTTCTAGGGCAAAGCTCCTACGAGCAGTACTTC. It specifies CASSFLGQSSYEQYF.

The CDR3 loop is CASSIGLPYNEQFF. The CDR3 DNA reads TGTGCCAGTAGTATAGGCCTACCATACAATGAGCAGTTCTTC. The chain couples TRBV19 to TRBJ2-1, with D unclear. The CDR3 sequence is 14 residues long. The ends were cut back, 1 base at V and 4 bases at J, with 8 bases in the middle. CDR1 is LNHDA, CDR2 SQIVND, per germline (reference sequence).

The gene calls are TRBV9 and TRBJ2-1; 9 bases match TRBD1. The J segment lost 7 bases and the V segment lost 5 bases, leaving 7 bases of the junction unmatched. This CDR3 has 14 residues. Germline CDR1 is SGDLS and CDR2 is YYNGEE. Here the CDR3 DNA reads TGTGCCAGCAGGCCCCGGGACAGGGATAATGAGCAGTTCTTC. The encoded protein is CASRPRDRDNEQFF.

The V call is TRBV2, the J call TRBJ2-7, with 12 nucleotides matching TRBD2. Trimming took 10 bases from V and 3 from J; bases not matched to a gene: 10. CDR1 is SNHLY and CDR2 is FYNNEI in the germline V gene. The CDR3 length is 15 residues. CDR3 DNA: TGTGCCACCAAATTTGGACTAGCGGGACTCTACGAGCAGTACTTC. Amino acid sequence: CATKFGLAGLYEQYF.

The chain recombines TRBV7-9 with TRBJ2-7; no reliable D call. Germline CDR1 and CDR2: SEHNR and FQNEAQ (reference sequence). Trimming took 1 base from V and 4 from J, leaving 8 bases between them. This CDR3 is 13 amino acids long. The CDR3 loop is CASSLGNEYEQYF. As DNA, the CDR3 is TGTGCCAGCAGCTTAGGTAACGAGTACGAGCAGTACTTC.

This chain connects TRBV7-9 to TRBJ2-6; 9 nucleotides agree with TRBD2. Germline CDR1 is SEHNR and CDR2 is FQNEAQ (reference sequence). The CDR3 contains 17 residues. V trimming: 5 bases; J trimming: 0 bases; junction bases outside the gene matches: 5. The CDR3: CASSKGSGGSGANVLTF. The CDR3 DNA reads TGTGCCAGCAGCAAAGGTAGCGGGGGCTCTGGGGCCAACGTCCTGACTTTC.

Concerning this clone: This sample also contains other DNA sequences that code for the same CDR3. The V call is TRBV27, the J call TRBJ1-2; D gene uncertain. The germline CDR1 and CDR2 sequences are MNHEY and SMNVEV (reference sequence). This CDR3 spans 13 amino acids. The V end was cut by 5 bases, the J end by 2 bases, with 9 bases between. CDR3 nucleotides: TGTGCCAGCAGTCCAACAGCGAACTATGGCTACACCTTC. Protein product: CASSPTANYGYTF.

CDR3 in DNA: TGTGCCAGCAGTTTAATGGGGGGAGGAACAAATGAGCAGTTCTTC. This gives the protein CASSLMGGGTNEQFF. The rearrangement links TRBV27 to TRBJ2-1; weak D call: TRBD2 (6 bases). The germline gives CDR1 MNHEY, CDR2 SMNVEV (reference sequence). V shed 2 bases and J shed 7 bases, with 15 bases lying between them. This CDR3 spans 15 amino acids.

V usage is TRBV12-5 and J usage is TRBJ2-2, with no clear D. Germline loops: CDR1 LGHNT, CDR2 FRNRAP. The CDR3 length is 13 residues. V was pared by 7 bases and J by 6 bases, with 12 bases between. Written as DNA, the CDR3 is TGTGCTAGTGCGTTCGCTAACTCCGGGGAGCTGTTTTTT. It specifies CASAFANSGELFF.

The V call is TRBV19, the J call TRBJ1-1, with TRBD1 identical over 7 bases. This CDR3 comprises 13 residues. The junction had 5 bases not matched to a gene; V was cut back by 4 bases and J by 6 bases. From germline, CDR1 is LNHDA and CDR2 SQIVND (reference sequence). CDR3 protein: CASSTGTDAEAFF. CDR3 nucleotide sequence: TGTGCCAGTAGTACAGGGACAGACGCTGAAGCTTTCTTT.

This rearrangement joins TRBV28 to TRBJ1-2, with 7 bases lining up with TRBD1. Losses at the gene ends were 4 bases for V and 8 bases for J; bases not matched to a gene: 7. The CDR3 sequence is 13 residues long. The germline V gene encodes CDR1 MDHEN and CDR2 SYDVKM. The CDR3 nucleotides are TGTGCCAGCAGTTACAGGGGCCGTGAGGGCTACACCTTC. Its translation is CASSYRGREGYTF.

About this clone itself: This CDR3 is also generated by other DNA sequences in the sample. The chain uses TRBV28 and TRBJ1-1, with a weak D call TRBD1 (6 bases). V was clipped by 3 bases and J by 5 bases, with 10 bases between them. This CDR3 comprises 13 residues. Germline V gene sequence: CDR1 MDHEN, CDR2 SYDVKM. The CDR3 DNA reads as TGTGCCAGCAGTTTGGCAGGGGAGACTGAAGCTTTCTTT. Amino acids: CASSLAGETEAFF.

The CDR3 loop is CASSLALAGGSDTQYF. In nucleotides, the CDR3 is TGTGCCAGCAGCTTGGCACTAGCGGGAGGTTCCGATACGCAGTATTTT. The rearrangement uses TRBV5-4 and TRBJ2-3; 12 bases line up with TRBD2. Trimming cost V 0 bases and J 6 bases; bases outside gene matches: 5. The germline gives CDR1 SGHNT, CDR2 YYREEE (reference sequence). This CDR3 is 16 amino acids long.

This sequence joins TRBV14 and TRBJ2-1; 14 positions agree with TRBD2. This CDR3 has 15 amino acids. With 1 base clipped from V and 12 bases from J, the junction kept 5 bases outside the gene matches. Germline values: CDR1 SGHDN, CDR2 FVKESK. The CDR3 nucleotides are TGTGCCAGCAGCCAAGGGACTAGCGGGGGGTTAGGGCAGTTCTTC. It encodes CASSQGTSGGLGQFF.

The chain recombines TRBV5-1 with TRBJ2-7; tentative D call: TRBD2 (5 bases). CDR3 length equals 14 residues. Germline V gene data show CDR1 as SGHRS and CDR2 as YFSETQ. V was cut by 0 bases and J by 6 bases, with 13 bases left in between. In DNA, the CDR3 is TGCGCCAGCAGCTTGGAAGGAGGTTTAGCCGAGCAGTACTTC. It encodes CASSLEGGLAEQYF.

The chain couples TRBV11-2 to TRBJ1-1; D is unresolved. V lost 2 bases, J lost 1 base, and 8 bases lay in between. Germline V gives CDR1 SGHAT, CDR2 FQNNGV. This CDR3 spans 14 amino acids. CDR3 in amino acids: CASSLFAGNTEAFF. In nucleotides, the CDR3 is TGTGCCAGCAGCTTATTCGCGGGGAACACTGAAGCTTTCTTT.

The CDR3 protein is CASSPSGGNYNEQFF. CDR3 sequence (DNA): TGCGCCAGCAGCCCCTCGGGGGGAAACTACAATGAGCAGTTCTTC. This chain joins TRBV4-1 and TRBJ2-1; 7 bases are a match to TRBD2. Germline V lookup: CDR1 MGHRA, CDR2 YSYEKL. With 4 bases clipped from V and 3 bases from J, the junction kept 6 bases outside the gene matches. CDR3 length: 15 residues.

Turning to this clone: The sample contains more than one DNA sequence encoding this CDR3. This CDR3 is CASSPGQGSNQPQHF. The CDR3 DNA reads as TGTGCCAGCAGCCCGGGACAGGGGTCCAATCAGCCCCAGCATTTT. V gene TRBV27 combines with J gene TRBJ1-5; 10 bases fit TRBD1. In germline, CDR1 is MNHEY, CDR2 SMNVEV (reference sequence). There are 15 residues in the CDR3. V lost 6 bases and J lost 3; bases outside the gene matches: 5.

V gene TRBV27 combines with J gene TRBJ1-1; 7 nucleotides match TRBD1. With 5 bases clipped from V and 4 bases from J, the junction kept 10 bases outside the gene matches. Germline CDR1 reads MNHEY; CDR2 reads SMNVEV (reference sequence). This CDR3 has 15 residues. This CDR3 is CASSMTGSVGTEAFF. As DNA, the CDR3 is TGTGCCAGCAGTATGACAGGGTCCGTTGGCACTGAAGCTTTCTTT.

Notes on this clone: The same CDR3 can be traced to other DNA sequences in this sample. V and J are TRBV7-2 and TRBJ2-1, with no clear D. V lost 5 bases, J lost 7 bases, and 9 bases lay in between. Germline CDR1 SGHTA, CDR2 FQGNSA. The CDR3 consists of 12 residues. The CDR3 loop is CASSPRLNEQFF. CDR3 DNA: TGTGCCAGCAGCCCCCGGTTGAATGAGCAGTTCTTC.

The gene calls are TRBV27 and TRBJ2-1, with D tentatively TRBD2 (5 bases). Trimming took 11 bases from V and 0 from J, leaving 11 bases between them. The CDR3 spans 13 residues. The germline V gene encodes CDR1 MNHEY and CDR2 SMNVEV (reference sequence). CDR3 DNA: TGTGCCTCGGGGAGCAGCTCCTACAATGAGCAGTTCTTC. Translation gives CASGSSSYNEQFF.

CDR3 sequence reads: CASSEFGRGISYNEQFF. CDR3 bases: TGCGCCAGCAGTGAGTTCGGCAGAGGGATCTCCTACAATGAGCAGTTCTTC. V gene TRBV10-1 combines with J gene TRBJ2-1; a possible D gene is TRBD2 (5 bases). V was pared by 1 base and J by 0 bases, with 13 bases between. This CDR3 region has 17 residues. CDR1 is WNHNN and CDR2 is SYGVQD in the germline V gene (reference sequence).

The chain has TRBV9 and TRBJ1-1, with D maybe TRBD1 (6 bases). The length of the CDR3 is 14 residues. Germline CDR1 reads SGDLS; CDR2 reads YYNGEE. The germline V and J ends were trimmed by 4 bases and 4 bases, with 14 bases remaining between them. As DNA, the CDR3 is TGTGCCAGCAGCCCCAGGGGTGAGACCACTGAAGCTTTCTTT. Amino acid sequence: CASSPRGETTEAFF.

V is TRBV4-3 and J is TRBJ2-7, with 14 bases fitting TRBD2. The CDR3 consists of 17 residues. V lost 4 bases to trimming and J lost 5 bases; unmatched junction nucleotides: 10. Germline-derived CDR1 and CDR2 are LGHNA and YSLEER. The chain's CDR3 is CASSRGLAGGPLDEQYF. CDR3 DNA: TGCGCCAGCAGCCGAGGACTAGCGGGAGGCCCCCTCGACGAGCAGTACTTC.